The clone carrying this TCR beta chain has only a few counts. The second PCR ran about 6 to 12 cycles with a sample-barcoded 5' primer and J-beta primers. Each CDR3 protein gets one entry after TCRdb re-called the 5' RACE reads with MiXCR. The table lists approximately 490,000 distinct CDR3 sequences, under 30% of them singletons. Germline assignment: CDR1 SQVTM and CDR2 ANQGSEA. This CDR3 comprises 15 residues. V was clipped by 5 bases and J by 6 bases, with 19 bases between them. These data come from a study of blood T cells in healthy people across ages. These data also formed part of another study, on T cells of mothers and their children.

The genes are TRBV29-1 and TRBJ2-2; D might be TRBD1 (6 bases). The sequenced sample consisted of blood. The TCR comes from a boy aged 10-17 years in good health. CDR3 protein: CSVTQTGIRAGELFF. The CDR3 DNA sequence: TGCAGCGTTACCCAAACAGGGATTAGGGCCGGGGAGCTGTTTTTT.